This T cell receptor (beta chain) stems from a study of PD-L1 blockade in urothelial cancer. The time point here: pretreatment peripheral blood. The assay was immunoSEQ multiplex PCR, and TCRdb's table has in-frame clones only and misses some. The sample carries nearly 35,000 clones, roughly 84% recorded once. After removal of 0 bases from V and 1 base from J, the junction contained 5 bases not matched to a gene. Germline V lookup: CDR1 ENHRY, CDR2 SYGVKD. The CDR3 sequence is 18 residues long. The clonotype was recovered from a man in his 60s with urothelial cancer. Material: PBMCs, obtained around atezolizumab (anti-PD-L1) treatment. The V and J genes are TRBV10-3 and TRBJ2-6, with 8 bases matching TRBD1. The CDR3 is CAISESRGRGSGANVLTF. In nucleotides, the CDR3 is TGTGCCATCAGTGAGTCCAGGGGGCGCGGGTCTGGGGCCAACGTCCTGACTTTC.